This note documents a single T cell receptor (beta chain) sequence. One entry per CDR3 protein results from TCRdb running MiXCR on the RT-PCR reads. This sample has about 680,000 distinct CDR3 sequences, with approximately 15% found just once. The TCR was taken from a female donor in good health, serving as a healthy control. The sample was memory CD4+ T cells from blood.

Written as DNA, the CDR3 is TGTGCCGGAGGGATACACGGGGAGACCCAGTACTTC. Amino acids: CAGGIHGETQYF. The chain carries TRBV2 and TRBJ2-5; D may be TRBD2 (6 bases). This CDR3 spans 12 amino acids. Trimming pared 11 bases from V and 5 bases from J, leaving 15 bases between. Per germline, CDR1 SNHLY and CDR2 FYNNEI.